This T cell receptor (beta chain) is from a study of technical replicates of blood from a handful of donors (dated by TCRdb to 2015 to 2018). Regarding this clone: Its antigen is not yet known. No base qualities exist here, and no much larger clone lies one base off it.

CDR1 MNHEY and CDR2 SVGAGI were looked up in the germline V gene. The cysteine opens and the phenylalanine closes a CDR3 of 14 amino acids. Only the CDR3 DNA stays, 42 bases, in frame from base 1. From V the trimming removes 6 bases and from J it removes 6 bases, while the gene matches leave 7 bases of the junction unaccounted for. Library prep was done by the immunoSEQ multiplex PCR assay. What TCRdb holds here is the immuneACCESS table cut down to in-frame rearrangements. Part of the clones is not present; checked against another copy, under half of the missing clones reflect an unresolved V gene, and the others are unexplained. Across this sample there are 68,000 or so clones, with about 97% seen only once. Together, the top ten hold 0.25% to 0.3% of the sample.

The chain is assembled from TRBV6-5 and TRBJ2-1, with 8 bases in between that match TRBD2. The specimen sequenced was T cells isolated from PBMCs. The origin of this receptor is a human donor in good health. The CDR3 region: CASRGLVTFNEQFF. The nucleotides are TGTGCCAGCAGGGGACTAGTCACGTTCAATGAGCAGTTCTTC.